A selection of T cell receptor beta chains follows, all from one sample in a study of blood T cell repertoires in COVID-19. Data came from immunoSEQ multiplex PCR; TCRdb stores just in-frame clones and leaves some out. Of about 120,000 clones detected, just under 80% appear once; the ten largest clones hold 15% to 20%. Sequencing used peripheral blood. Receptors were obtained from a man between 60 and 75 years old with active or convalescent COVID-19. Both conserved end residues are trimmed from each CDR3. D genes are given only for firm matches.

V gene,D gene,CDR3 protein
TRBV5-5,-,ASSQQGYSNQPQH
TRBV30,TRBD1,AWNRDRGKDGYT
TRBV3-1/TRBV3-2,-,ASRGRSRETQY
TRBV2,-,ASSAPGRGNSPLH
TRBV7-6,TRBD2,ASSQAGGYTGELF
TRBV7-2,TRBD1,ASSSGLGTVNEKLF
TRBV6-2/TRBV6-3,TRBD2,ASSPIAGSSYNEQF
TRBV10-3,-,AISSPASLLDGYT
TRBV27,-,ARIHPLAKNIQY
TRBV7-9,-,ASSFEAGNTIY
TRBV6-2/TRBV6-3,TRBD2,ASSYAGAGTDTQY
TRBV18,-,ASANRTVGGSGANVLT
TRBV6-6,-,ASSYSGGVGAEAF
TRBV5-1,-,ASSSPLRPRNIQY
TRBV11-3,-,ASSLVGASTDTQY
TRBV5-1,-,ASSLGLSFGRADMNTEAF
TRBV10-3,-,AIKREGLNSPLH
TRBV7-9,-,ASSPTGLVHEKLF
TRBV24-1,TRBD1,ATSDQGASTDTQY
TRBV29-1,TRBD1,SVEDRGSYEQY
TRBV5-4,TRBD2,ASSPEPTSASYNEQF
TRBV12-3/TRBV12-4,-,ASSFLPDEQY
TRBV18,-,ASSPAAGHTEAF
TRBV7-9,-,ASSSDTSTDTQY
TRBV11-2,-,ASSRLAGNTIY
TRBV6-5,-,ASSLSGTSTDTQY
TRBV7-8,TRBD2,ASTPFLLAEQQETQY
TRBV21-1,-,ASKPPGTGNRGYT